The clone carrying this T cell receptor beta chain has just one count. Amplification used 60 Vbeta primers and 13 Jbeta primers. Some clones are missing from TCRdb's copy, which holds only in-frame ones; the method was immunoSEQ multiplex PCR. This sample has 150,000 to 200,000 clones, with roughly 79% found just once. The record originates from a study of cytomegalovirus exposure and HLA in healthy donors. Study-level background: Previous work identified roughly 120 million unique TCR beta sequences from around 180 million T cells.

This CDR3 comprises 16 residues. V lost 3 bases to trimming and J lost 0 bases, with 12 bases between them. Germline V gives CDR1 SGHAT, CDR2 FQDESV (reference sequence). V is TRBV11-1 and J is TRBJ2-1; weak D call: TRBD2 (5 bases). The source of this sequence is a woman aged 40 to 50 in good health and CMV-seronegative. The specimen was PBMCs. The chain's CDR3 is CASSLSRRPSYNEQFF. CDR3 coding DNA: TGTGCCAGCAGCTTGAGTAGGAGGCCCTCCTACAATGAGCAGTTCTTC. Full variable domain (missing parts from reference TRBV11-1 and TRBJ2-1): EAEVAQSPRYKITEKSQAVAFWCDPISGHATLYWYRQILGQGPELLVQFQDESVVDDSQLPKDRFSAERLKGVDSTLKIQPAELGDSAMYLCASSLSRRPSYNEQFFGPGTRLTVL.